The rows below give T cell receptor beta chains drawn from one sample of a study of blood T cell repertoires in COVID-19. Repertoires were generated with immunoSEQ multiplex PCR, while TCRdb's copy carries only in-frame clones and drops some. Among a few hundred thousand clones, around 80% were seen once, and the ten largest hold approximately 7.4%. Sequenced input: PBMCs or T cells enriched from blood (not recorded which). These receptors all stem from a woman aged 40 to 50 with acute COVID-19. Both conserved end residues are part of each CDR3. Each record gives: J gene, V gene, clone size, D gene, CDR3 DNA, CDR3 protein. The D gene is left open where the match is weak. Clone size appears in some rows only: once, few, many, or a class for an expanded clone.

J: TRBJ1-1
V: TRBV9
size: NA
D: NA
DNA: TGTGCCAGCAGCTACCTTAATGAAGCTATGAACACTGAAGCTTTCTTT
CDR3: CASSYLNEAMNTEAFF

J: TRBJ2-1
V: TRBV4-1
size: NA
D: NA
DNA: TGCGCCAGCAGCCAAGATAGGGCGGGGAGCTACAATGAGCAGTTCTTC
CDR3: CASSQDRAGSYNEQFF

J: TRBJ2-5
V: TRBV7-9
size: NA
D: TRBD1
DNA: TGTGCCAGCAGCTCCAGGGGGCTAGAGACCCAGTACTTC
CDR3: CASSSRGLETQYF

J: TRBJ2-1
V: TRBV19
size: once
D: NA
DNA: TGTGCCAGTAGTATAGTCTCGGGGAATGAGCAGTTCTTC
CDR3: CASSIVSGNEQFF

J: TRBJ1-1
V: TRBV21-1
size: once
D: NA
DNA: TGTGCCAGCAGCCTACGGACACATGAAGCTTTCTTT
CDR3: CASSLRTHEAFF

J: TRBJ2-3
V: TRBV18
size: NA
D: NA
DNA: TGTGCCAGCTCACCATTCTCAGATACGCAGTATTTT
CDR3: CASSPFSDTQYF

J: TRBJ1-2
V: TRBV5-1
size: NA
D: NA
DNA: TGCGCCAGCAGCTTGAGGCCAGGGTGGAACTACACCTTC
CDR3: CASSLRPGWNYTF

J: TRBJ2-7
V: TRBV12-3/TRBV12-4
size: NA
D: TRBD2
DNA: TGTGCCAGCACCGCGGGGGGCGGGGAGCAGTACTTC
CDR3: CASTAGGGEQYF

J: TRBJ1-1
V: TRBV5-8
size: NA
D: TRBD1
DNA: TGTGCCAGCACCATGGACAGGGGCCGATGGACTGAAGCTTTCTTT
CDR3: CASTMDRGRWTEAFF

J: TRBJ1-6
V: TRBV28
size: NA
D: NA
DNA: TGTGCCAGCAGTTTTTTTAGAGGCCGGAATTCACCCCTCCACTTT
CDR3: CASSFFRGRNSPLHF

J: TRBJ1-2
V: TRBV15
size: NA
D: TRBD1
DNA: TGTGCCACCAGCAGAGGGGGACAGTTGGACTATGGCTACACCTTC
CDR3: CATSRGGQLDYGYTF

J: TRBJ2-2
V: TRBV21-1
size: once
D: NA
DNA: TGTGCCAGCAACCCGACAGGGGAGGGGACCGGGGAGCTGTTTTTT
CDR3: CASNPTGEGTGELFF

J: TRBJ1-1
V: TRBV12-3/TRBV12-4
size: NA
D: TRBD1
DNA: TGTGCCAGCCGAACAGGGGGTAATACTGAAGCTTTCTTT
CDR3: CASRTGGNTEAFF

J: TRBJ2-2
V: TRBV3-1/TRBV3-2
size: once
D: TRBD2
DNA: TGTGCCAGCAGCCAAGCCGTCGGGGGGGCTGGCGGGGAGCTGTTTTTT
CDR3: CASSQAVGGAGGELFF

J: TRBJ2-1
V: TRBV6-5
size: NA
D: TRBD2
DNA: TGTGCCAGCAGTTACGAGCGGGGGGGCCGTGGCGAGCAGTTCTTC
CDR3: CASSYERGGRGEQFF

J: TRBJ1-1
V: TRBV5-8
size: NA
D: TRBD1
DNA: TGTGCCAGCAGCTTGCGGACAGGGAGGCCTGAAGCTTTCTTT
CDR3: CASSLRTGRPEAFF

J: TRBJ2-3
V: TRBV5-1
size: NA
D: TRBD1
DNA: TGCGCCAGCAGCTTCAGGGGGCGGACAGATACGCAGTATTTT
CDR3: CASSFRGRTDTQYF

J: TRBJ2-1
V: TRBV10-3
size: NA
D: TRBD1
DNA: TGTGCCATCAGTGAGTCGCTTAGCGAGACAGGGAATGAGCAGTTCTTC
CDR3: CAISESLSETGNEQFF

J: TRBJ2-2
V: TRBV19
size: few
D: TRBD1
DNA: TGTGCCAGTAGTACAAACAGGGGCTTCAACACCGGGGAGCTGTTTTTT
CDR3: CASSTNRGFNTGELFF

J: TRBJ1-1
V: TRBV3-1/TRBV3-2
size: NA
D: NA
DNA: TGTGCCAGCAGCCAAGGTTCCCGGACTGAAGCTTTCTTT
CDR3: CASSQGSRTEAFF

J: TRBJ2-5
V: TRBV7-2
size: NA
D: TRBD2
DNA: TGTGCCAGCAGCTCACGACTAGCGGAAGAGACCCAGTACTTC
CDR3: CASSSRLAEETQYF

J: TRBJ2-2
V: TRBV14
size: NA
D: TRBD2
DNA: TGTGCCAGCAGCCAAAGGTCAGCGGGGTCCCTGCTGACCGGGGAGCTGTTTTTT
CDR3: CASSQRSAGSLLTGELFF

J: TRBJ2-1
V: TRBV12-3/TRBV12-4
size: NA
D: TRBD2
DNA: TGTGCCAGCACCAAAGCGGGGAATGAGCAGTTCTTC
CDR3: CASTKAGNEQFF

J: TRBJ2-1
V: TRBV24-1
size: few
D: TRBD2
DNA: TGTGCCACCAGTGATTTGGTTAAGTCTGGGACTAGCGGGGGGGGGTCCTACAATGAGCAGTTCTTC
CDR3: CATSDLVKSGTSGGGSYNEQFF

J: TRBJ1-3
V: TRBV15
size: NA
D: TRBD1
DNA: TGTGCCACCAGCAGAGACGGTGGACAGGGGGCATCCGGAAACACCATATATTTT
CDR3: CATSRDGGQGASGNTIYF

J: TRBJ1-1
V: TRBV14
size: NA
D: NA
DNA: TGTGCCAGCAGCGAAGACGTTCTTAGTCGGGCTTTCTTT
CDR3: CASSEDVLSRAFF

J: TRBJ2-1
V: TRBV3-1/TRBV3-2
size: NA
D: NA
DNA: TGTGCCAGCAGCCAAGTACCACAGGTCGAGCAGTTCTTC
CDR3: CASSQVPQVEQFF

J: TRBJ1-1
V: TRBV9
size: NA
D: TRBD1
DNA: TGTGCCAGCGCCCGGGCAGGGGGCGGGCCTGAAGCTTTCTTT
CDR3: CASARAGGGPEAFF

J: TRBJ2-7
V: TRBV5-6
size: NA
D: NA
DNA: TGTGCCAGCAGCTTGGTAGGGGTCGGCTCCGAGCAGTACTTC
CDR3: CASSLVGVGSEQYF

J: TRBJ2-1
V: TRBV5-6
size: few
D: TRBD1
DNA: TGTGCCAGCAGCCGGACAGGGAAGTACAATGAGCAGTTCTTC
CDR3: CASSRTGKYNEQFF

J: TRBJ2-7
V: TRBV29-1
size: NA
D: NA
DNA: TGCAGCGTTGGCCTCGGAACCCGGATGAGCGTCTCCTACGAGCAGTACTTC
CDR3: CSVGLGTRMSVSYEQYF

J: TRBJ1-2
V: TRBV18
size: NA
D: NA
DNA: NA
CDR3: CASSPPFGQGYTF

J: TRBJ2-7
V: TRBV28
size: NA
D: NA
DNA: TGTGCCAGCAGTTTCCCCGGTTTTCAGGCCTACGAGCAGTACTTC
CDR3: CASSFPGFQAYEQYF

J: TRBJ2-3
V: TRBV30
size: NA
D: NA
DNA: TGTGCCTGGAGTGTAAGGGGCGCGGTAGGGCATACGCAGTATTTT
CDR3: CAWSVRGAVGHTQYF

J: TRBJ2-3
V: TRBV10-3
size: NA
D: TRBD2
DNA: TGTGCCATCAGTGCTAGCGGAAGCACAGATACGCAGTATTTT
CDR3: CAISASGSTDTQYF

J: TRBJ1-5
V: TRBV7-2
size: NA
D: NA
DNA: TGTGCCAGCAGCTCACTGGGTGGGGCTAATAGCAATCAGCCCCAGCATTTT
CDR3: CASSSLGGANSNQPQHF

J: TRBJ2-3
V: TRBV5-1
size: NA
D: TRBD2
DNA: TGCGCCAGCAGCTTGGAGCTCCGGCTAGCGGGCGGGTCTAGCACAGATACGCAGTATTTT
CDR3: CASSLELRLAGGSSTDTQYF

J: TRBJ2-2
V: TRBV29-1
size: NA
D: TRBD1
DNA: TGCAGCGTCGACAGGGGTCCGAACACCGGGGAGCTGTTTTTT
CDR3: CSVDRGPNTGELFF

J: TRBJ2-3
V: TRBV3-1/TRBV3-2
size: NA
D: TRBD2
DNA: TGTGCCAGCAGCCAAGAAACGACTAGCGGGGGGATCGAGAGGGCCACAGATACGCAGTATTTT
CDR3: CASSQETTSGGIERATDTQYF

J: TRBJ1-3
V: TRBV6-1
size: once
D: TRBD1
DNA: TGTGCCAGCAGTGACACAGGGGGGCCTGGAAACACCATATATTTT
CDR3: CASSDTGGPGNTIYF

J: TRBJ2-5
V: TRBV29-1
size: NA
D: TRBD2
DNA: TGCAGCGTTGAAGAGGGAGGGTCCGGCCAAGAGACCCAGTACTTC
CDR3: CSVEEGGSGQETQYF

J: TRBJ1-2
V: TRBV5-8
size: few
D: TRBD1
DNA: TGTGCCAGCAATAGGGGGCGTAGGCTATCAGATGGCTACACCTTC
CDR3: CASNRGRRLSDGYTF

J: TRBJ2-1
V: TRBV5-1
size: NA
D: TRBD2
DNA: TGCGCCAGCAGCTTCGCCGGGACTAGCGGCATGTACAATGAGCAGTTCTTC
CDR3: CASSFAGTSGMYNEQFF